The 27 T cell receptor beta chains listed next were all sequenced from one sample in a study of T cell changes during pregnancy in multiple sclerosis. The protocol was immunoSEQ multiplex PCR, while the TCRdb copy is restricted to in-frame clones and leaves out a portion. The sample has tens of thousands of clones, about 93% seen once. Sequencing used CD4+ T cells from peripheral blood mononuclear cells, obtained in the third trimester of pregnancy. These receptor sequences come from a female donor with multiple sclerosis, enrolled in a pregnancy study.

The rearrangement joins TRBV19 to TRBJ2-3; 12 bases align to TRBD1. Germline V lookup: CDR1 LNHDA, CDR2 SQIVND (reference sequence). V was clipped by 3 bases and J by 4 bases; unmatched bases: 8. The CDR3 length is 17 residues. The DNA of the CDR3 is TGTGCCAGTAGTATGCGGGGCGGGACAGGGGGCGCAGATACGCAGTATTTT. Its translation: CASSMRGGTGGADTQYF.

V is TRBV29-1 and J is TRBJ1-4, with D hard to call. This CDR3 is built from 14 residues. Germline assignment: CDR1 SQVTM and CDR2 ANQGSEA. The V gene lost 6 bases and the J gene lost 7 bases, with 18 bases spanning the gap. CDR3 amino acids: CSVSMGRVGEKLFF. The CDR3 DNA is TGCAGCGTCTCCATGGGGAGGGTGGGTGAAAAACTGTTTTTT.

This CDR3 is CASSPSTEKAFF. DNA of the CDR3: TGTGCCAGCTCACCCTCGACAGAGAAAGCTTTCTTT. The V gene is TRBV18, the J gene TRBJ1-1; D is possibly TRBD1 (5 bases). V was pared by 3 bases and J by 9 bases, with 11 bases between. This CDR3 comprises 12 residues. Germline CDR1 KGHSH, CDR2 LQKENI.

This clone occurred a few times. V usage is TRBV7-6 and J usage is TRBJ1-2; D unclear. V was cut by 1 base and J by 4 bases, with 13 bases left in between. CDR3 length: 15 residues. Germline V lookup: CDR1 SGHVS, CDR2 FNYEAQ. The CDR3 DNA is TGTGCCAGCAGCTTAGATGCGGGATCGGGCTATGGCTACACCTTC. Translating gives CASSLDAGSGYGYTF.

The CDR3 here is CASMDRGTYEQYF. The DNA for the CDR3 is TGTGCCAGTATGGACAGGGGAACCTACGAGCAGTACTTC. V gene TRBV19 combines with J gene TRBJ2-7; 9 bases align to TRBD1. J was trimmed by 2 bases and V by 7 bases; bases with no gene match: 3. The CDR3 is made up of 13 amino acids. The germline V gene encodes CDR1 LNHDA and CDR2 SQIVND (reference sequence).

This clone was seen once. The chain is built from TRBV4-3 and TRBJ1-2; D uncertain. The V and J ends lost 0 bases and 8 bases respectively, with 13 bases between them. CDR1 LGHNA and CDR2 YSLEER come from the germline V gene. This CDR3 has 14 amino acids. In DNA, the CDR3 is TGCGCCAGCAGCCAAGAAGGACTAGAAAGCGGCTACACCTTC. This sequence encodes CASSQEGLESGYTF.

The V gene is TRBV7-9, the J gene TRBJ2-3; 10 nucleotides line up with TRBD1. CDR1 is SEHNR, CDR2 FQNEAQ, per germline (reference sequence). After removal of 5 bases from V and 5 bases from J, the junction contained 10 bases not matched to a gene. This CDR3 is 16 amino acids long. The CDR3 DNA sequence: TGTGCCAGCAGCGCCACCGGGACAGGGGATGAAGATACGCAGTATTTT. It encodes CASSATGTGDEDTQYF.

The V call is TRBV11-2, the J call TRBJ2-2; TRBD2 might be the D (5 bases). The CDR3 length is 13 residues. V was pared by 4 bases and J by 6 bases, with 9 bases between. CDR1 and CDR2 from the germline V gene are SGHAT and FQNNGV. The CDR3 protein is CASSSTRAGELFF. CDR3 DNA: TGTGCCAGCAGCTCCACTAGGGCCGGGGAGCTGTTTTTT. The whole variable domain, remainder taken from reference TRBV11-2 and TRBJ2-2, is EAGVAQSPRYKIIEKRQSVAFWCNPISGHATLYWYQQILGQGPKLLIQFQNNGVVDDSQLPKDRFSAERLKGVDSTLKIQPAKLEDSAVYLCASSSTRAGELFFGEGSRLTVL.

V gene TRBV11-2 combines with J gene TRBJ2-1, with 12 bases fitting TRBD2. Per the germline V gene, CDR1 is SGHAT and CDR2 is FQNNGV. V lost 5 bases, J lost 9 bases, and 5 bases stayed unmatched. The CDR3 runs 14 residues. The CDR3 loop is CASSALAGGAEQFF. For the CDR3, the DNA is TGTGCCAGCAGCGCCCTAGCGGGAGGGGCTGAGCAGTTCTTC.

The sample holds one count of this clone. CDR3: CASSQDQAGIYGYTF. Here the CDR3 DNA reads TGCGCCAGCAGCCAAGATCAGGCGGGTATCTATGGCTACACCTTC. The rearrangement links TRBV4-1 to TRBJ1-2, with D hard to call. CDR1 and CDR2 (germline): MGHRA, YSYEKL. Between the trimmed V and J ends, which lost 0 bases and 4 bases, there was a span of 12 bases. The CDR3 contains 15 residues.

The gene calls are TRBV7-2 and TRBJ2-7; a possible D gene is TRBD2 (5 bases). Germline V gives CDR1 SGHTA, CDR2 FQGNSA. V dropped 3 bases and J dropped 2 bases, with 14 bases sitting between them. The CDR3 extends over 15 amino acids. The CDR3 bases are TGTGCCAGCAGCTTTCAGTCGGGATCGACCTACGAGCAGTACTTC. Translation gives CASSFQSGSTYEQYF.

The chain employs TRBV18 and TRBJ2-7, with 8 bases lining up with TRBD2. Germline-derived CDR1 and CDR2 are KGHSH and LQKENI. The CDR3 is 15 residues long. J lost 0 bases, V lost 3 bases, and 4 bases had no gene match. Written as DNA, the CDR3 is TGTGCCAGCTCACCCGGGAGGGGGAGCTCCTACGAGCAGTACTTC. Translating it yields CASSPGRGSSYEQYF.

Comments on this clone: No conserved phenylalanine or tryptophan is present at the end of the CDR3, so a read error is the likely explanation. It is unclear where the CDR3 begins or ends on the DNA, so no DNA is shown, and the CDR3 is as TCRdb lists it. The genes are TRBV6-8 and TRBJ1-4; TRBD1 is the table's D call and was not checked against the DNA. Germline CDR1 and CDR2: MNHGY and SAAAGT. The CDR3 is 12 residues long, counting both termini. The CDR3 reads CASSYRPGQRPI.

The rearrangement joins TRBV7-2 to TRBJ2-1, with TRBD1 as a possible D gene (5 bases). V was pared by 5 bases and J by 8 bases, with 10 bases between. Germline V gene data show CDR1 as SGHTA and CDR2 as FQGNSA. The CDR3 is made up of 12 amino acids. The CDR3 is CASSPTVDEQFF. The CDR3 bases are TGTGCCAGCAGCCCGACAGTGGATGAGCAGTTCTTC.

J is TRBJ1-2 and V is TRBV5-4, with a weak D call TRBD1 (5 bases). CDR3 size: 15 residues. V was shortened by 4 bases and J by 1 base, with 14 bases between the two germline ends. Germline V gene sequence: CDR1 SGHNT, CDR2 YYREEE (reference sequence). The CDR3 DNA reads TGTGCCAGCAGCCGCGTAACGGGGGGTAACTATGGCTACACCTTC. Translating it yields CASSRVTGGNYGYTF.

The chain is built from TRBV27 and TRBJ2-1; D not certain. The CDR3 is 14 amino acids. Germline V gene sequence: CDR1 MNHEY, CDR2 SMNVEV (reference sequence). Trimming left V 2 bases short and J 2 bases short, with 7 bases between. CDR3 bases: TGTGCCAGCAGTTTAGAGAGTCCCTACAATGAGCAGTTCTTC. Translation gives CASSLESPYNEQFF.

V usage is TRBV30 and J usage is TRBJ2-5, with a weak D call TRBD2 (6 bases). The CDR3 extends over 12 amino acids. Trimming pared 1 base from V and 7 bases from J, leaving 10 bases between. The germline V gene encodes CDR1 GTSNPN and CDR2 SVGIG (reference sequence). The CDR3 loop reads CAWSGDWGTQYF. The CDR3 nucleotides are TGTGCCTGGAGTGGGGACTGGGGGACCCAGTACTTC.

The chain has TRBV11-3 and TRBJ1-2, with D possibly matching TRBD1 (5 bases). The CDR3 runs 15 residues. Per germline, CDR1 SGHNT and CDR2 YENEEA. Between the trimmed V and J ends, which lost 0 bases and 1 base, there was a span of 9 bases. The CDR3, as DNA: TGTGCCAGCAGCTTAGAGGGGGACTTTAACTATGGCTACACCTTC. As protein: CASSLEGDFNYGYTF.

J is TRBJ2-1 and V is TRBV20-1; 7 bases match TRBD2. CDR3 length equals 11 residues. CDR1 is DFQATT and CDR2 is SNEGSKA in the germline V gene (reference sequence). J was trimmed by 13 bases and V by 6 bases; bases with no gene match: 9. DNA of the CDR3: TGCAGTGCGCCTTGGGGGGGGAAACAGTTCTTC. As protein: CSAPWGGKQFF.

This clone was detected once. This chain links TRBV5-1 with TRBJ2-5; possible D gene TRBD2, 5 bases. The CDR3 length is 14 residues. V lost 0 bases to trimming and J lost 4 bases, with 10 bases between them. Germline-derived CDR1 and CDR2 are SGHRS and YFSETQ. CDR3 amino acids: CASSLAGRVETQYF. In DNA form, the CDR3 reads TGCGCCAGCAGCTTGGCCGGGCGGGTAGAGACCCAGTACTTC.

The chain employs TRBV6-5 and TRBJ1-5; 7 nucleotides agree with TRBD1. This CDR3 spans 15 amino acids. Germline trimming cut 2 bases from V and 2 bases from J; bases unmatched to any gene: 3. From germline, CDR1 is MNHEY and CDR2 SVGAGI. The CDR3 sequence: CASSYNGQGNQPQHF. CDR3 bases: TGTGCCAGCAGTTACAATGGACAGGGCAATCAGCCCCAGCATTTT.

This sequence joins TRBV6-5 and TRBJ1-4; the D is unclear. V was clipped by 4 bases and J by 8 bases, with 20 bases between them. This CDR3 comprises 16 residues. Germline loops: CDR1 MNHEY, CDR2 SVGAGI. CDR3: CASSSEGRLSGEKLFF. CDR3 DNA sequence: TGTGCCAGCAGTTCGGAAGGGAGATTGTCGGGAGAAAAACTGTTTTTT.

V and J are TRBV19 and TRBJ1-5; tentative D call: TRBD1 (5 bases). Trimming took off 0 bases at V and 3 bases at J, with 15 bases between the two ends. CDR1 and CDR2 from the germline V gene are LNHDA and SQIVND (reference sequence). This CDR3 region has 17 residues. The CDR3 sequence is CASSIDRTTSLNQPQHF. The CDR3 DNA reads TGTGCCAGTAGTATAGATCGGACAACGTCACTCAATCAGCCCCAGCATTTT.

The chain carries TRBV25-1 and TRBJ2-7, with 10 bases that match TRBD2. Germline V gene lookup returns CDR1 MGHDK and CDR2 SYGVNS. This CDR3 is 17 amino acids long. Trimming cost V 4 bases and J 0 bases; bases outside gene matches: 9. The CDR3 region has the DNA TGTGCCAGCAGTGTTCGACTAGCGGGTTCGAGCTCCTACGAGCAGTACTTC. Translating gives CASSVRLAGSSSYEQYF.

The rearrangement joins TRBV6-5 to TRBJ2-7; TRBD2 is a possible D gene (6 bases). Germline CDR1 reads MNHEY; CDR2 reads SVGAGI. The V end lost 4 bases, the J end lost 2 bases, and 9 bases lay between the germline ends. The CDR3 has 13 residues. CDR3 sequence reads: CASSFAGPYEQYF. In DNA, the CDR3 is TGTGCCAGCAGTTTCGCGGGGCCCTACGAGCAGTACTTC.

V is TRBV18 and J is TRBJ2-7; 10 bases line up with TRBD1. Germline trimming cut 6 bases from V and 11 bases from J; bases unmatched to any gene: 16. CDR3 length: 15 residues. CDR1 and CDR2 from the germline V gene are KGHSH and LQKENI. Here the CDR3 DNA reads TGTGCCAGCTCTCCTCGTTCCGGGACAGGGGAAGAGGAGTACTTC. Translating gives CASSPRSGTGEEEYF.

This chain links TRBV7-2 with TRBJ1-5, with D possibly being TRBD1 (5 bases). Germline loops: CDR1 SGHTA, CDR2 FQGNSA. V was cut by 2 bases and J by 6 bases, with 14 bases left in between. This CDR3 contains 15 residues. CDR3 nucleotide sequence: TGTGCCAGCAGCTTATGGTTTCAGGGCGGTCAGCCCCAGCATTTT. Protein product: CASSLWFQGGQPQHF.